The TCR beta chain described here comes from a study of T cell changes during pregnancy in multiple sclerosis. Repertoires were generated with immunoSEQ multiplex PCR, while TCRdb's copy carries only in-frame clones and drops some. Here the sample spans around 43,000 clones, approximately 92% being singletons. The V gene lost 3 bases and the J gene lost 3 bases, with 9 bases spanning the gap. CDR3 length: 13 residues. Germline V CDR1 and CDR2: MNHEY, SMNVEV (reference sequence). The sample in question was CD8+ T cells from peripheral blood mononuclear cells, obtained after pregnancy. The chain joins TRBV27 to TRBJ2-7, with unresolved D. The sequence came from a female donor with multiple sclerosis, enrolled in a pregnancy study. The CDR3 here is CASSFGSGYEQYF. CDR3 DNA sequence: TGTGCCAGCAGTTTTGGATCGGGCTACGAGCAGTACTTC.